This paragraph reports one TCR beta chain. This record comes from a study of neoadjuvant nivolumab and ipilimumab in lung cancer. Measured with immunoSEQ multiplex PCR; TCRdb has only the in-frame clones, and not every one. Among roughly 45,000 clones, 75% to 90% were seen once, and the ten largest hold more than 3%. V dropped 6 bases and J dropped 0 bases, with 15 bases sitting between them. Germline values: CDR1 SGHTA, CDR2 FQGNSA. CDR3 length equals 15 residues. The clonotype comes from an adult with non-small cell lung cancer. Some clones in this sample may be carry-over from other donors' samples. The source was blood, collected before neoadjuvant nivolumab, alone or with ipilimumab. The gene calls are TRBV7-2 and TRBJ2-7, with D maybe TRBD2 (6 bases). The CDR3: CASSPGDPSSYEQYF. CDR3 nucleotide sequence: TGTGCCAGCAGTCCGGGGGATCCCAGCTCCTACGAGCAGTACTTC.